The subject of this entry is one T cell receptor beta chain. Produced via immunoSEQ multiplex PCR; TCRdb's table is partial and in-frame only. The sample comprises roughly 80,000 clones, about 90% of which are singletons, and around 3% rests with the top ten. The data were taken from a study of T cell changes during pregnancy in multiple sclerosis. CDR1 is MDHEN and CDR2 is SYDVKM in the germline V gene. The CDR3 sequence is 16 residues long. The V gene lost 5 bases and the J gene lost 3 bases, with 17 bases spanning the gap. The chain couples TRBV28 to TRBJ1-5, with a tentative D call TRBD1 (5 bases). The receptor was isolated from a female donor with multiple sclerosis, enrolled in a pregnancy study. The input for sequencing was peripheral blood, taken before pregnancy. CDR3 region: CASSPPMGLNNQPQHF. The CDR3 DNA reads TGTGCCAGCAGTCCTCCGATGGGGCTAAACAATCAGCCCCAGCATTTT.